The clone carrying this TCR beta chain was recorded at least ten times. This sample stems from a study of identical twins. V lost 6 bases and J lost 5; bases outside the gene matches: 8. CDR3 length: 13 residues. Germline CDR1 and CDR2: DFQATT and SNEGSKA (reference sequence). TCRdb used MiXCR to reprocess the 5' RACE reads, holding one entry per CDR3 protein. Among 500,000 to 550,000 distinct CDR3 sequences listed, roughly a fifth were seen once. The donors were all healthy and Caucasian. In addition, the sample was reused for a study of T cells expressing NK-cell markers. That source reports: One of eight sequenced donors was HCMV-seronegative; the other seven were seropositive. Top CD8+ clonotypes included the dominant CD3+CD56+NKG2C+ clonotypes in six donors. It is unclear if expanded NKG2C-expressing clones target HCMV antigens.

The chain links TRBV20-1 to TRBJ2-5; 8 positions agree with TRBD1. The sample was CD4+ T cells sorted from blood. The sequence was obtained from a young woman in good health. For the CDR3, the DNA is TGCAGTGCCCTGCCAGGGGGCGTCGAGACCCAGTACTTC. Amino acid sequence: CSALPGGVETQYF.